This is a list of T cell receptor beta chains from one sample in a study of OX40 agonist ivuxolimab in advanced cancers. Assay used: immunoSEQ multiplex PCR; TCRdb lists only in-frame clones, some missing. This table holds about 27,000 clones, about 81% found once. Material: CD4+ or CD8+ T cells sorted from blood, obtained in a trial of the OX40 agonist ivuxolimab. The receptors derive from an adult with an advanced solid tumor such as melanoma, head and neck, liver or kidney cancer. CDR3s include the opening cysteine and the closing phenylalanine or tryptophan. A D gene is named only where the DNA matches it firmly. Only some rows state a clone size, as once, few, many or a class for expanded clones.

abundance	d_gene	v_gene	j_gene	CDR3aa	CDR3nt
NA	NA	TRBV11-2	TRBJ1-6	CASSLGRALHF	TGTGCCAGCAGCTTAGGGAGGGCACTCCACTTT
NA	TRBD2	TRBV28	TRBJ2-1	CASSPLAGGGLEQFF	TGTGCCAGCAGTCCGTTAGCGGGGGGAGGGCTAGAGCAGTTCTTC
NA	TRBD2	TRBV5-1	TRBJ2-3	CASSFSSAGGTDTQYF	TGCGCCAGCAGCTTCTCCTCAGCGGGAGGCACAGATACGCAGTATTTT
NA	TRBD1	TRBV7-2	TRBJ1-2	CASSLGAGGTYYGYTF	TGTGCCAGCAGCTTAGGGGCAGGGGGCACCTACTATGGCTACACCTTC
few	TRBD1	TRBV2	TRBJ2-7	CASSEVGTGAYEQYF	TGTGCCAGCAGTGAAGTGGGGACAGGGGCCTACGAGCAGTACTTC
NA	NA	TRBV5-1	TRBJ2-7	CASSLGDGTGEQYF	TGCGCCAGCAGCTTGGGGGACGGTACAGGGGAGCAGTACTTC
NA	NA	TRBV9	TRBJ1-1	CASSAHPLQGWEAFF	TGTGCCAGCAGCGCTCACCCCCTCCAGGGGTGGGAAGCTTTCTTT
NA	NA	TRBV19	TRBJ2-3	CASSLTGSTDTQYF	TGTGCCAGTAGTTTGACCGGGTCCACAGATACGCAGTATTTT
NA	NA	TRBV19	TRBJ1-1	CASSTTGPEAFF	TGTGCCAGTAGTACAACAGGGCCTGAAGCTTTCTTT
few	NA	TRBV4-2	TRBJ2-6	CASSQDHNSGANVLTF	TGTGCCAGCAGCCAAGATCACAACTCTGGGGCCAACGTCCTGACTTTC
NA	NA	TRBV27	TRBJ1-5	CASSYTQGNQPQHF	TGTGCCAGCAGTTACACCCAGGGAAATCAGCCCCAGCATTTT
NA	NA	TRBV10-3	TRBJ1-1	CAISTGPRMNTEAFF	TGTGCCATCAGTACAGGCCCCAGGATGAACACTGAAGCTTTCTTT
NA	TRBD1	TRBV7-8	TRBJ2-2	CASSNTGEDTGELFF	TGTGCCAGCAGCAATACAGGGGAAGACACCGGGGAGCTGTTTTTT
medium-sized	TRBD1	TRBV9	TRBJ2-1	CASRGGQGDGEQFF	TGTGCCAGCAGAGGGGGACAGGGGGATGGTGAGCAGTTCTTC
few	TRBD1	TRBV4-3	TRBJ1-1	CASSQGAGTGGTEAFF	TGCGCCAGCAGCCAAGGAGCCGGGACAGGGGGCACTGAAGCTTTCTTT
NA	NA	TRBV4-1	TRBJ2-7	CASSLLVVPDEQYF	TGCGCCAGCAGCTTGCTCGTGGTTCCTGACGAGCAGTACTTC
NA	TRBD1	TRBV10-1	TRBJ2-7	CASTGGYEQYF	TGCGCCAGCACAGGGGGCTACGAGCAGTACTTC
NA	TRBD1	TRBV11-2	TRBJ2-1	CASSFRTGYNEQFF	TGTGCCAGCAGCTTTAGGACAGGGTACAATGAGCAGTTCTTC
NA	NA	TRBV7-9	TRBJ2-7	CASSLQGYEQYF	TGTGCCAGCAGCTTACAGGGTTACGAGCAGTACTTC
NA	NA	TRBV7-2	TRBJ1-6	CASSLGGHSPLHF	TGTGCCAGCAGCTTAGGGGGACATTCACCCCTCCACTTT
NA	NA	TRBV5-6	TRBJ2-3	CASSLERGTDTQYF	TGTGCCAGCAGCTTGGAGAGAGGCACAGATACGCAGTATTTT
NA	NA	TRBV2	TRBJ2-3	CATRRTSTDTQYF	TGTGCCACCAGGCGGACTAGCACAGATACGCAGTATTTT
once	NA	TRBV30	TRBJ2-5	CAWSVEGARETQYF	TGTGCCTGGAGTGTTGAAGGGGCGAGGGAGACCCAGTACTTC
NA	TRBD1	TRBV9	TRBJ2-7	CASSARDRGLYEQYF	TGTGCCAGCAGCGCCCGGGACAGGGGGCTGTACGAGCAGTACTTC
NA	NA	TRBV21-1	TRBJ1-1	CASSRPRTEAFF	TGTGCCAGCAGCCGGCCGAGGACTGAAGCTTTCTTT
NA	TRBD2	TRBV7-3	TRBJ2-3	CASSPGGGPTDTQYF	TGTGCCAGCAGCCCCGGGGGGGGGCCCACAGATACGCAGTATTTT
NA	TRBD2	TRBV5-1	TRBJ2-7	CASSLGSGTYEQYF	TGCGCCAGCAGCTTGGGTAGCGGGACCTACGAGCAGTACTTC